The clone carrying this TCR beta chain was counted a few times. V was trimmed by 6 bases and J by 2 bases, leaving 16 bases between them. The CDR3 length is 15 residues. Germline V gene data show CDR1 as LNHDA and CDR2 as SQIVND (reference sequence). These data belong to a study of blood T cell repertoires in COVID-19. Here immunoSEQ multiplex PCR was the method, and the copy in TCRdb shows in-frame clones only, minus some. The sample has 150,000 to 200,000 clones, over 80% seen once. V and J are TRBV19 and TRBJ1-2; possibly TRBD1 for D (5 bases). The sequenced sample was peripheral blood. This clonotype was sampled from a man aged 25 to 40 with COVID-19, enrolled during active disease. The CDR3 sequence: CASRQLRAGNYGYTF. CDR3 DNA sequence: TGTGCCAGTAGACAACTACGGGCAGGGAACTATGGCTACACCTTC.